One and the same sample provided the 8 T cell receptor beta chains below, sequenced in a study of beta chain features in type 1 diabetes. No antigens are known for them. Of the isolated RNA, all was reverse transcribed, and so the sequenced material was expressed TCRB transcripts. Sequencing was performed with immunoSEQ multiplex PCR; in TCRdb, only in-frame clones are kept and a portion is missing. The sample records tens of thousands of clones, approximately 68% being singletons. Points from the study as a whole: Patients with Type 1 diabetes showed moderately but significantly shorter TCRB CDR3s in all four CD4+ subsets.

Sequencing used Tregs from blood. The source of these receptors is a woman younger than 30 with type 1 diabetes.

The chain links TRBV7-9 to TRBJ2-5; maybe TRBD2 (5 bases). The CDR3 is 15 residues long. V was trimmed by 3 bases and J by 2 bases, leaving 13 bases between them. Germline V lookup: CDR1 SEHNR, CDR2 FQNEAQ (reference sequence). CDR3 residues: CASSFSGLVQETQYF. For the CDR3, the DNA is TGTGCCAGCAGCTTTTCAGGACTCGTTCAAGAGACCCAGTACTTC.

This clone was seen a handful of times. Here the CDR3 reads CASSYKRPLAGNTIYF. The CDR3 bases are TGTGCCAGCAGTTACAAGAGGCCGTTGGCTGGAAACACCATATATTTT. This sequence joins TRBV6-5 and TRBJ1-3; D gene ambiguous. CDR1 and CDR2 (germline): MNHEY, SVGAGI. CDR3 length equals 16 residues. Trimming left V 2 bases short and J 2 bases short, with 13 bases between.

The CDR3 DNA reads TGCAGCGTTGGGACAGGGGATCAGCCCCAGCATTTT. It yields the protein CSVGTGDQPQHF. This rearrangement joins TRBV29-1 to TRBJ1-5; the match to TRBD1 covers 9 bases. Germline trimming cut 4 bases from V and 5 bases from J; bases unmatched to any gene: 0. The CDR3 covers 12 residues. In germline, CDR1 is SQVTM, CDR2 ANQGSEA.

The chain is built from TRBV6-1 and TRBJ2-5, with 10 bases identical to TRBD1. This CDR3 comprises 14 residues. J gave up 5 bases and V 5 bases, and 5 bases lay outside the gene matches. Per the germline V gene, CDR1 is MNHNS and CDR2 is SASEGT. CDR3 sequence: CASSKGQGRETQYF. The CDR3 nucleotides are TGTGCCAGCAGTAAGGGACAGGGGAGGGAGACCCAGTACTTC.

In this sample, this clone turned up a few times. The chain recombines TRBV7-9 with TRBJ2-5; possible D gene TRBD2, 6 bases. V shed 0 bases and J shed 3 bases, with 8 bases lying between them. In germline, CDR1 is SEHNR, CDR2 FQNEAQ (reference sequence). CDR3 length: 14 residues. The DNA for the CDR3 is TGTGCCAGCAGCTTAGCGGAGGGGAAAGAGACCCAGTACTTC. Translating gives CASSLAEGKETQYF.

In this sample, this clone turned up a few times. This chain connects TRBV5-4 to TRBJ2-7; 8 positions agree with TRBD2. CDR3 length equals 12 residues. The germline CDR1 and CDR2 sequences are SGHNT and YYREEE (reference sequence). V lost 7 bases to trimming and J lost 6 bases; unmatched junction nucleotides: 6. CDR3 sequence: CASSGLDVEQYF. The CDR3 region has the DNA TGTGCCAGCTCGGGACTAGACGTCGAGCAGTACTTC.

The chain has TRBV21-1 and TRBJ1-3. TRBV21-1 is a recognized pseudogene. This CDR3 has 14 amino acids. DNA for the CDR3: TGTGCCAGCAGCAAAGATCGGGGGTGCCACACCATATATTTT. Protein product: CASSKDRGCHTIYF.

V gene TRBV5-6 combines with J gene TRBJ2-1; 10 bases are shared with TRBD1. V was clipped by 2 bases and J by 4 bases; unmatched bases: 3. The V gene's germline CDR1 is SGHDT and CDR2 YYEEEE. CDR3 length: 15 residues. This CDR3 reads CASSFRTGGYNEQFF. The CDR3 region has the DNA TGTGCCAGCAGCTTTAGGACAGGGGGGTACAATGAGCAGTTCTTC.